Following are 32 T cell receptor beta chains from one sample sequenced in a study of glioma-infiltrating T cells after dendritic cell vaccination. Some clones are missing from TCRdb's copy, which holds only in-frame ones; the method was immunoSEQ multiplex PCR. The table records about 92,000 clones, 86% of them present only once. The sample here was blood, taken before dendritic cell vaccination. Receptors originate from a human donor with glioblastoma.

This clone came up once. This chain connects TRBV6-5 to TRBJ2-1; possibly TRBD1 for D (6 bases). The germline CDR1 and CDR2 sequences are MNHEY and SVGAGI. V was clipped by 0 bases and J by 3 bases, with 9 bases between them. The CDR3 is 15 residues long. In nucleotides, the CDR3 is TGTGCCAGCAGTTACTCCGACAGGATCTACAATGAGCAGTTCTTC. Residues: CASSYSDRIYNEQFF.

This chain uses TRBV4-1 with TRBJ2-2, with 9 bases that match TRBD1. This CDR3 contains 16 residues. Losses at the gene ends were 6 bases for V and 6 bases for J; bases not matched to a gene: 11. Germline CDR1 is MGHRA and CDR2 is YSYEKL. The CDR3 spells CASRPLGQGSPGELFF. As DNA, the CDR3 is TGCGCCAGCAGACCACTTGGACAGGGGAGTCCCGGGGAGCTGTTTTTT.

This clone was seen only a few times. The chain couples TRBV19 to TRBJ1-2; 8 bases align to TRBD1. Germline CDR1 and CDR2: LNHDA and SQIVND (reference sequence). After removal of 6 bases from V and 4 bases from J, the junction contained 4 bases not matched to a gene. The CDR3 runs to 13 residues. In DNA form, the CDR3 reads TGTGCCAGTAGGGACAGGGTCAGCTATGGCTACACCTTC. Translated, it gives CASRDRVSYGYTF.

The V gene is TRBV5-1, the J gene TRBJ2-1; 13 nucleotides agree with TRBD2. CDR1 SGHRS and CDR2 YFSETQ come from the germline V gene. Germline trimming cut 0 bases from V and 5 bases from J; bases unmatched to any gene: 2. The CDR3 spans 16 residues. The CDR3 bases are TGCGCCAGCAGCTTGGGACTAGCGGGAGGCAACAATGAGCAGTTCTTC. The encoded protein is CASSLGLAGGNNEQFF.

In DNA form, the CDR3 reads TGTGCCACCAGCAGAGGAGCGGGGAATTCACCCCTCCACTTT. This encodes CATSRGAGNSPLHF. The rearrangement links TRBV15 to TRBJ1-6; no definite D call. CDR3 size: 14 residues. The V and J ends lost 1 base and 7 bases respectively, with 8 bases between them. CDR1 and CDR2 (germline): LNHNV, YYDKDF (reference sequence).

V usage is TRBV7-2 and J usage is TRBJ2-7, with 8 bases aligning to TRBD2. Trimming took 2 bases from V and 7 from J; bases not matched to a gene: 7. The CDR3 is 14 residues long. The germline V gene has CDR1 SGHTA and CDR2 FQGNSA. DNA of the CDR3: TGTGCCAGCAGCTTACGAGCGGGAGAACGTGAGCAGTACTTC. Translation: CASSLRAGEREQYF.

The chain's CDR3 is CASSQVQGGTEAFF. CDR3 nucleotide sequence: TGTGCCAGCAGCCAAGTCCAGGGAGGCACTGAAGCTTTCTTT. The V gene is TRBV14, the J gene TRBJ1-1, with D possibly being TRBD1 (5 bases). Between the trimmed V and J ends, which lost 1 base and 4 bases, there was a span of 10 bases. The CDR3 has 14 residues. Germline assignment: CDR1 SGHDN and CDR2 FVKESK.

The V gene is TRBV6-5, the J gene TRBJ1-1, with 7 bases aligning to TRBD1. CDR3 length equals 13 residues. V shed 3 bases and J 5 bases; nucleotides not matched to a gene: 3. The germline CDR1 and CDR2 sequences are MNHEY and SVGAGI. The chain's CDR3 is CASSYDRDTEAFF. The CDR3 bases are TGTGCCAGCAGTTATGACAGGGATACTGAAGCTTTCTTT.

This clone appeared a few times. The J gene is TRBJ2-7, the V gene TRBV5-6, with TRBD2 matching over 7 bases. This CDR3 is 13 amino acids long. Losses at the gene ends were 4 bases for V and 2 bases for J; bases not matched to a gene: 3. Germline V CDR1 and CDR2: SGHDT, YYEEEE. CDR3 region: CASSPGGAYEQYF. DNA for the CDR3: TGTGCCAGCAGCCCGGGGGGAGCCTACGAGCAGTACTTC.

V is TRBV18 and J is TRBJ2-7, with 7 nucleotides matching TRBD1. The CDR3 is made up of 13 amino acids. Germline V gene lookup returns CDR1 KGHSH and CDR2 LQKENI. Germline trimming cut 1 base from V and 4 bases from J; bases unmatched to any gene: 1. The CDR3 coding sequence is TGTGCCAGCTCACCACGACAGGGTTACGAGCAGTACTTC. Protein product: CASSPRQGYEQYF.

The CDR3 sequence is CASSPRGTGFVHEQYF. CDR3 DNA: TGTGCCAGCAGCCCCCGGGGGACAGGGTTCGTCCACGAGCAGTACTTC. The V gene is TRBV9, the J gene TRBJ2-7, with 9 bases matching TRBD1. Germline lookup yields CDR1 SGDLS and CDR2 YYNGEE. The CDR3 extends over 16 amino acids. The J segment lost 5 bases and the V segment lost 4 bases, leaving 13 bases of the junction unmatched.

This chain links TRBV5-4 with TRBJ2-1; 10 positions match TRBD2. V gave up 4 bases and J gave up 4 bases; unmatched junction bases: 11. Germline CDR1 reads SGHNT; CDR2 reads YYREEE (reference sequence). The length of the CDR3 is 17 residues. The CDR3 reads CASSLSGSLAGYNEQFF. In nucleotides, the CDR3 is TGTGCCAGCAGCCTCTCAGGTTCACTAGCGGGATACAATGAGCAGTTCTTC.

The rearrangement links TRBV27 to TRBJ1-2; 8 bases map to TRBD1. This CDR3 region has 14 residues. Germline assignment: CDR1 MNHEY and CDR2 SMNVEV (reference sequence). Trimming at V came to 6 bases and at J to 8 bases, leaving 11 bases not matched to a gene. CDR3 nucleotide sequence: TGTGCCAGCAGATCGACAGGGGCGCAGAGAGGCTACACCTTC. It is translated as CASRSTGAQRGYTF.

This chain connects TRBV19 to TRBJ2-5; TRBD2 aligns across 8 bases. CDR1 is LNHDA, CDR2 SQIVND, per germline (reference sequence). CDR3 length equals 16 residues. V lost 3 bases, J lost 4 bases, and 10 bases stayed unmatched. The CDR3 spells CASSITSGGIGETQYF. Written as DNA, the CDR3 is TGTGCCAGTAGTATTACTAGCGGCGGGATCGGAGAGACCCAGTACTTC.

With regard to this clone: Other DNA sequences within the sample encode an identical CDR3. The V and J genes are TRBV7-2 and TRBJ2-6, with 7 bases lining up with TRBD2. Germline values: CDR1 SGHTA, CDR2 FQGNSA. After removal of 4 bases from V and 1 base from J, the junction contained 1 base not matched to a gene. This CDR3 is 15 amino acids long. CDR3 protein: CASSSGGSGANVLTF. The DNA for the CDR3 is TGTGCCAGCAGCTCCGGGGGGTCTGGGGCCAACGTCCTGACTTTC.

The rearrangement uses TRBV4-3 and TRBJ2-7, with 7 positions matching TRBD1. J was trimmed by 2 bases and V by 0 bases; bases with no gene match: 4. CDR1 and CDR2 (germline): LGHNA, YSLEER. This CDR3 is 15 amino acids long. The CDR3 is CASSQDHRGTYEQYF. The CDR3 bases are TGCGCCAGCAGCCAAGATCACAGGGGAACCTACGAGCAGTACTTC.

This clone has just a few counts. The gene calls are TRBV7-2 and TRBJ2-2; D ambiguous. CDR1 is SGHTA and CDR2 is FQGNSA in the germline V gene. Trimming cost V 8 bases and J 2 bases, with 9 bases left between them. The CDR3 has 13 amino acids. CDR3 protein: CASLSHNTGELFF. CDR3 DNA: TGTGCCAGCCTATCTCATAACACCGGGGAGCTGTTTTTT.

The gene calls are TRBV21-1 and TRBJ2-4; the tabulated D call, TRBD1, remains unverified against the DNA. TRBV21-1 is classified as a pseudogene. The CDR3 is 18 amino acids. The CDR3 DNA sequence: TGTGCCAGCAGCCCGGACAGGGTCCATGACATAGCCAAAAACATTCAGTACTTC. Its translation: CASSPDRVHDIAKNIQYF.

This clone has a single count. The chain has TRBV11-2 and TRBJ2-4; 9 bases are a match to TRBD1. CDR1 and CDR2 from the germline V gene are SGHAT and FQNNGV. Trimming removed 5 bases from V and 7 bases from J; junction bases left unmatched: 15. The CDR3 totals 17 residues. The CDR3 DNA follows: TGTGCCAGCAGCCCCGGGTGGATCGCGACAGGGGGTAACATTCAGTACTTC. Translated, it gives CASSPGWIATGGNIQYF.

This clone was picked up a small number of times. The chain combines TRBV21-1 with TRBJ1-1; TRBD1, as called in the table, went unchecked against the DNA. TRBV21-1 is deemed a pseudogene. CDR3 size: 16 residues. The CDR3 spells CASSKERTGKNTEAFF. The CDR3 coding sequence is TGTGCCAGCAGCAAGGAGAGGACAGGGAAGAACACTGAAGCTTTCTTT.

V usage is TRBV5-5 and J usage is TRBJ1-5; no firm D call. This CDR3 is 12 amino acids long. With 2 bases removed from V and 5 bases from J, the gap between germline ends came to 5 bases. Germline V lookup: CDR1 SGHKS, CDR2 YYEKEE (reference sequence). Here the CDR3 DNA reads TGTGCCAGCAGCTTTGCAGATCAGCCCCAGCATTTT. Its protein is CASSFADQPQHF.

This clone has just one count. V is TRBV6-5 and J is TRBJ2-2; D remains ambiguous. There are 11 residues in the CDR3. V shed 8 bases and J shed 7 bases, with 8 bases lying between them. Germline-derived CDR1 and CDR2 are MNHEY and SVGAGI. CDR3 in DNA: TGTGCCAGCTCTAATTTCGGGGAGCTGTTTTTT. Encoded protein: CASSNFGELFF.

The rearrangement joins TRBV19 to TRBJ2-1; 11 positions agree with TRBD2. The CDR3 is 16 residues long. CDR1 is LNHDA, CDR2 SQIVND, per germline (reference sequence). Trimming cost V 4 bases and J 7 bases; bases outside gene matches: 9. CDR3 in amino acids: CASSKDLLAGGNEQFF. CDR3 in DNA: TGTGCCAGTAGTAAAGATCTCTTAGCGGGGGGGAATGAGCAGTTCTTC.

This clone was found a few times. This rearrangement joins TRBV5-1 to TRBJ1-4, with D unclear. V lost 6 bases and J lost 6, with 15 bases in between. The germline V gene has CDR1 SGHRS and CDR2 YFSETQ. This CDR3 spans 14 amino acids. The CDR3 DNA follows: TGCGCCAGCACCCACGAGCGCGGGGATGAAAAACTGTTTTTT. It codes for CASTHERGDEKLFF.

The chain carries TRBV27 and TRBJ2-1; no clear D gene. V dropped 0 bases and J dropped 6 bases, with 9 bases sitting between them. Per the germline V gene, CDR1 is MNHEY and CDR2 is SMNVEV (reference sequence). The CDR3 totals 14 residues. CDR3 bases: TGTGCCAGCAGTTTATCGAGGAGCCGCAATGAGCAGTTCTTC. Protein: CASSLSRSRNEQFF.

The chain links TRBV2 to TRBJ2-5, with D unclear. The J call may be mistaken, given a closer DNA end match to TRBJ2-7. CDR3 length: 11 residues. Germline V gives CDR1 SNHLY, CDR2 FYNNEI. The CDR3 region has the DNA TGTGCCAGCAGTGAGATGTACGAGCAGTACTTC. It translates to CASSEMYEQYF.

This clone has a handful of counts. The chain couples TRBV19 to TRBJ1-3; D is possibly TRBD1 (6 bases). Germline CDR1 reads LNHDA; CDR2 reads SQIVND (reference sequence). The CDR3 spans 13 residues. V lost 9 bases and J lost 0, with 9 bases in between. The CDR3 coding sequence is TGTGCCAGCACAGGGAACTCTGGAAACACCATATATTTT. Its translation: CASTGNSGNTIYF.

The chain carries TRBV6-5 and TRBJ1-1; possibly TRBD1 for D (6 bases). V lost 5 bases to trimming and J lost 3 bases, with 16 bases between them. The length of the CDR3 is 15 residues. Germline V gene data show CDR1 as MNHEY and CDR2 as SVGAGI. The CDR3 sequence is CASSLTLTGDTEAFF. The DNA of the CDR3 is TGTGCCAGCAGTCTCACCTTGACAGGCGACACTGAAGCTTTCTTT.

CDR3 DNA: TGTGCCAGCACCACACAATTAGGGGGAATTCCTGAAGCTTTCTTT. Translation: CASTTQLGGIPEAFF. The V call is TRBV6-5, the J call TRBJ1-1, with TRBD1 as a possible D gene (6 bases). Germline CDR1 reads MNHEY; CDR2 reads SVGAGI. V was cut by 7 bases and J by 6 bases, with 21 bases left in between. CDR3 length: 15 residues.

The chain uses TRBV9 and TRBJ2-5; possibly TRBD2 for D (6 bases). The CDR3 runs 15 residues. From germline, CDR1 is SGDLS and CDR2 YYNGEE. V was shortened by 3 bases and J by 5 bases, with 17 bases between the two germline ends. CDR3 sequence reads: CASSDTRGGRETQYF. The CDR3 DNA is TGTGCCAGCAGCGACACGCGGGGAGGCAGGGAGACCCAGTACTTC.

This sequence joins TRBV4-3 and TRBJ1-1; 9 bases are a match to TRBD1. The CDR3 is 15 residues long. After removal of 0 bases from V and 4 bases from J, the junction contained 3 bases not matched to a gene. Germline CDR1 reads LGHNA; CDR2 reads YSLEER. The CDR3 is CASSQDRTGVTEAFF. The DNA of the CDR3 is TGCGCCAGCAGCCAAGATAGGACAGGGGTCACTGAAGCTTTCTTT.

The chain combines TRBV6-1 with TRBJ2-3, with TRBD1 matching 8 bases. Trimming removed 6 bases from V and 3 bases from J; junction bases left unmatched: 5. CDR3 length equals 14 residues. Looked up from germline, CDR1 is MNHNS and CDR2 is SASEGT. In DNA, the CDR3 is TGTGCCAGCAGGAGGACAGGGAGGACAGATACGCAGTATTTT. It yields the protein CASRRTGRTDTQYF.